These 4 T cell receptor beta chains were sequenced from one sample in a study of Tregs in tolerant kidney transplant recipients. Repertoires were generated with immunoSEQ multiplex PCR, while TCRdb's copy carries only in-frame clones and drops some. This table has some 68,000 clones, about four fifths appearing once. Input material: CD4+ T cells from blood. These receptors all come from a human donor in good health.

This clone was detected only a few times. The chain has TRBV18 and TRBJ2-1, with D unresolved. Germline V lookup: CDR1 KGHSH, CDR2 LQKENI. The CDR3 contains 13 residues. V was trimmed by 4 bases and J by 6 bases, leaving 10 bases between them. The CDR3 bases are TGTGCCAGCTCACTCTCTCCTGCCAATGAGCAGTTCTTC. Its translation is CASSLSPANEQFF.

The rearrangement links TRBV6-5 to TRBJ1-1; D call uncertain. With 10 bases removed from V and 8 bases from J, the gap between germline ends came to 11 bases. The germline gives CDR1 MNHEY, CDR2 SVGAGI. The CDR3 runs to 10 residues. The CDR3 region is CATLRNEAFF. The CDR3 DNA reads as TGTGCCACTCTACGCAACGAAGCTTTCTTT.

This chain uses TRBV7-3 with TRBJ2-1; the match to TRBD2 covers 9 bases. This CDR3 comprises 15 residues. Germline V gene lookup returns CDR1 SGHTA and CDR2 FQGTGA. V shed 1 base, J shed 10 bases, and the junction held 8 bases outside the gene matches. DNA of the CDR3: TGTGCCAGCAGCTTAAAACGGCGGGAGGGCGGCGAGCAGTTCTTC. It encodes CASSLKRREGGEQFF.

This rearrangement joins TRBV27 to TRBJ2-5; TRBD2 matches 9 bases. The CDR3 spans 14 residues. J gave up 2 bases and V 6 bases, and 4 bases lay outside the gene matches. Germline CDR1 MNHEY, CDR2 SMNVEV (reference sequence). In DNA, the CDR3 is TGTGCCAGCAGACTAGCGGGTGTTCAAGAGACCCAGTACTTC. Its protein product is CASRLAGVQETQYF.